This T cell receptor (beta chain) appears in the sequencing data of a study of blood T cells in healthy people across ages. Combining a sample-barcoded 5' primer with a J-beta primer mix, a second PCR ran for roughly 7 to 12 cycles. MiXCR was run by TCRdb on the 5' RACE reads, yielding one entry per CDR3 protein. The table has 850,000 to 1,300,000 distinct CDR3 sequences, around 43% seen once. Overall study findings and caveats: CMV infection status of these donors was not known.

Donor samples were obtained from healthy Caucasian individuals from Russia, aged about 6 to 100. Each individual donor underwent a draw of ten milliliters of peripheral blood. V lost 6 bases, J lost 6 bases, and 15 bases stayed unmatched. Per germline, CDR1 SGHVS and CDR2 FQNEAQ. The length of the CDR3 is 16 residues. This clonotype was seen a handful of times. Antigen specificity is unknown. The sample was blood. This clonotype was obtained from a woman aged 55-70 years in good health. The J gene is TRBJ2-7, the V gene TRBV7-8; 9 nucleotides match TRBD2. The CDR3 loop is CASSPLNSGSYSEQYF. The DNA of the CDR3 is TGTGCCAGCAGTCCCCTAAATAGCGGGAGCTACTCCGAGCAGTACTTC.